Here is one T cell receptor beta chain with its context. Its antigen is currently unknown. The source of the sample is a study of T cells expressing NK-cell markers. Study-level background: According to the study, TCR beta repertoires originated from sorted CD3+CD56+NKG2C+, CD3+CD56+NKG2C- and CD3+CD56-NKG2C+ T cells. Among the eight sequenced donors, seven tested HCMV-seropositive and one tested seronegative.

Germline V gene data show CDR1 as SGHRS and CDR2 as YFSETQ. The CDR3 runs to 14 residues. General study points: Expanded NKG2C+ T cell clones had unclear HCMV specificity. The CD3+CD56-NKG2C+ fraction of a handful of donors was also led by these clonotypes.

TCRdb re-called the 5' RACE reads; every CDR3 protein appears as one record, without DNA. The sample totals 300,000 to 450,000 distinct CDR3 sequences; its top ten clones hold around 4.9%. The receptor was derived from a man aged 18-69 years in good health. The chain has TRBV5-1 and TRBJ2-7; checking the TCRdb D call of TRBD1 is not possible without DNA. Sequences were obtained from blood T cells: a sorted CD56 or NKG2C T cell subset, CD4+ or CD8+ T cells, or bulk PBMC T cells (not recorded which). CDR3 loop: CASTRTGSAYEQYF. Together with reference TRBV5-1 and TRBJ2-7, the CDR3 gives the full variable domain: KAGVTQTPRYLIKTRGQQVTLSCSPISGHRSVSWYQQTPGQGLQFLFEYFSETQRNKGNFPGRFSGRQFSNSRSEMNVSTLELGDSALYLCASTRTGSAYEQYFGPGTRLTVT.